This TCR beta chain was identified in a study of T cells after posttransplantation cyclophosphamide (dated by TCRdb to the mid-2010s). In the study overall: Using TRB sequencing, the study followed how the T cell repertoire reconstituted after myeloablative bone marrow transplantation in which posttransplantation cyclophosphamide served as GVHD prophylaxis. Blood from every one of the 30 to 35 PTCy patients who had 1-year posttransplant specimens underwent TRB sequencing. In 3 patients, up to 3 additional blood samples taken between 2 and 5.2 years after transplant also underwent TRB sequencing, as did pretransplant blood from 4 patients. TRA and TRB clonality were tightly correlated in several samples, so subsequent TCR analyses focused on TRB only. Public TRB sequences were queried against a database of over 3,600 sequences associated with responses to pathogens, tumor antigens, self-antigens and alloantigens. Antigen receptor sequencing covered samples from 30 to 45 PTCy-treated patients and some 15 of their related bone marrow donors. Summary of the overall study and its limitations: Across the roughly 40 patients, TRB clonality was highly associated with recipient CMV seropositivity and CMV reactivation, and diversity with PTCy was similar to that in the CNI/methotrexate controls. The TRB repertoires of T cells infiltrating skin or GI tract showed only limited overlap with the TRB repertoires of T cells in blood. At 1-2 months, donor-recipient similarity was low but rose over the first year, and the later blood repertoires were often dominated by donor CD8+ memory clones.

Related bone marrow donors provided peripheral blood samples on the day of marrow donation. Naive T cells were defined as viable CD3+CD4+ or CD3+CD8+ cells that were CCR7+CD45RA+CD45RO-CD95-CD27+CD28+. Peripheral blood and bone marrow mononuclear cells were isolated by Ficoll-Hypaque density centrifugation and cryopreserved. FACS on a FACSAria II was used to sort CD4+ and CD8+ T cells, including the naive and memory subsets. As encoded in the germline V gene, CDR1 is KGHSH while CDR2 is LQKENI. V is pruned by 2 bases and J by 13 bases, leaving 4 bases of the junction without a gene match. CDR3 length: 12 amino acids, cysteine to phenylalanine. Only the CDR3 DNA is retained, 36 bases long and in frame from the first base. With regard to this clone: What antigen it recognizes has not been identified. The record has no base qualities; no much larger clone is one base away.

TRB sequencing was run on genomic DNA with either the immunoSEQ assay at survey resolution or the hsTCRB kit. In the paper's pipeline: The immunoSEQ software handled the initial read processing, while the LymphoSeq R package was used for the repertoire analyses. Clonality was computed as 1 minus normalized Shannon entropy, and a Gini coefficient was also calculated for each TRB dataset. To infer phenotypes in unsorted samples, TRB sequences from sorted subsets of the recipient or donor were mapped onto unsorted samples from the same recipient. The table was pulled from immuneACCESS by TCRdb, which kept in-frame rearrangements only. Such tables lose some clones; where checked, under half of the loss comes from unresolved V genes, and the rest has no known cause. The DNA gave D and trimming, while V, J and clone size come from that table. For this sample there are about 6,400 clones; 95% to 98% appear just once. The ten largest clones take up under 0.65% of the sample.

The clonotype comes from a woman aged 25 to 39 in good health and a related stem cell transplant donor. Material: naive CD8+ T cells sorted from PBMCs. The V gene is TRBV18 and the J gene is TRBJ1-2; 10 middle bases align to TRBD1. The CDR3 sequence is CASSPGTGAGTF. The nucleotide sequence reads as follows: TGTGCCAGCTCACCAGGGACAGGGGCGGGCACCTTC.